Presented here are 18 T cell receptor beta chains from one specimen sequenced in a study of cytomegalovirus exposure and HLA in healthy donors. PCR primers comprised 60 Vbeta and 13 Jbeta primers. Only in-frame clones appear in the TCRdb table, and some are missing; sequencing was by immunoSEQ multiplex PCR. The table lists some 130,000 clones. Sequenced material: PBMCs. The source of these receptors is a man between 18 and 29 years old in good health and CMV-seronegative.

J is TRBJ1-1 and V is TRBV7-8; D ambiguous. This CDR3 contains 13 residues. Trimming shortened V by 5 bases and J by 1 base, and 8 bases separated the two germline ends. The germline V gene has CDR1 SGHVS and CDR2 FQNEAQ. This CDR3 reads CASSLIGNTEAFF. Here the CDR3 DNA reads TGTGCCAGCAGCCTAATCGGGAACACTGAAGCTTTCTTT.

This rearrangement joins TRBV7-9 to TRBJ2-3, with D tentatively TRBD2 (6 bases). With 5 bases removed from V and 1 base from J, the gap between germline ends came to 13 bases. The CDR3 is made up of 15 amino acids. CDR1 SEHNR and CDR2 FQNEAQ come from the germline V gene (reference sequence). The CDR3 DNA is TGTGCCAGCAGCACGTTCGGGGGTGGCACAGATACGCAGTATTTT. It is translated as CASSTFGGGTDTQYF.

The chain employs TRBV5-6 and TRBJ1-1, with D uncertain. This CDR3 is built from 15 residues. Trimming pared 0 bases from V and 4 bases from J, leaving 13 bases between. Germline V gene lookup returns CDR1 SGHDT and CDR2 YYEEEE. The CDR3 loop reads CASSLGAALGTEAFF. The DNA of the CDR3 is TGTGCCAGCAGCTTGGGGGCCGCGTTGGGCACTGAAGCTTTCTTT.

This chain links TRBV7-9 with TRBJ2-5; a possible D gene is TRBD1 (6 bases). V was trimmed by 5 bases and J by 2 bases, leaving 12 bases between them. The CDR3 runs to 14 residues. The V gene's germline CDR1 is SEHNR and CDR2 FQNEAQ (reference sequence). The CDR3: CASSPPGQQETQYF. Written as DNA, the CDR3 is TGTGCCAGCAGCCCACCTGGACAGCAAGAGACCCAGTACTTC.

CDR3 DNA sequence: TGTGCCAGCAGCTTATCAGACAGGCTAGGGCACGAGCAGTACTTC. Translated, it gives CASSLSDRLGHEQYF. The rearrangement links TRBV7-2 to TRBJ2-7; possible D gene TRBD1, 6 bases. Germline V gene sequence: CDR1 SGHTA, CDR2 FQGNSA. V lost 2 bases and J lost 5, with 16 bases in between. CDR3 length: 15 amino acids.

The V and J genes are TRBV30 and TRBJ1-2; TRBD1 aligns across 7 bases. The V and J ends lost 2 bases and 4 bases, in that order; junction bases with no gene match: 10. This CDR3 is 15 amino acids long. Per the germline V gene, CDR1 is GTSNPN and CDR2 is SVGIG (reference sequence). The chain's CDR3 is CAWSLNLGTVYGYTF. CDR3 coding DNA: TGTGCCTGGAGTTTAAACCTCGGGACAGTCTATGGCTACACCTTC.

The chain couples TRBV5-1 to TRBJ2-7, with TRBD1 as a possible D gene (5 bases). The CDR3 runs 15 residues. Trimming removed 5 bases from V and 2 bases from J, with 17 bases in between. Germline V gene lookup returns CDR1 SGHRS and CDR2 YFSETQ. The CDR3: CASRKGSDSTYEQYF. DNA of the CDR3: TGCGCCAGCAGAAAGGGGTCAGATAGTACCTACGAGCAGTACTTC.

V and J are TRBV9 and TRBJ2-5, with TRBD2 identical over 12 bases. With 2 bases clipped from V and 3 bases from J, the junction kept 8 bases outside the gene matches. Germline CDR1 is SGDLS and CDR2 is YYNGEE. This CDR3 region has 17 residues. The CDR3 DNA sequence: TGTGCCAGCAGCGTGGATCCTAGCGGGGGGGCGAAAGAGACCCAGTACTTC. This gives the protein CASSVDPSGGAKETQYF. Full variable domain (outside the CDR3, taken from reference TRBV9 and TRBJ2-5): DSGVTQTPKHLITATGQRVTLRCSPRSGDLSVYWYQQSLDQGLQFLIQYYNGEERAKGNILERFSAQQFPDLHSELNLSSLELGDSALYFCASSVDPSGGAKETQYFGPGTRLLVL.

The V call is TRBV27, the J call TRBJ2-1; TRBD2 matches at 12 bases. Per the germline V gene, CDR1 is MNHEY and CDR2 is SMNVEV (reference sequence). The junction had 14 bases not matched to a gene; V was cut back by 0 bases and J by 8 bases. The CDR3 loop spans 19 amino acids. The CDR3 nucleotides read TGTGCCAGCAGTTTATCGAAGGCTAGCGGGAGGGCCCGGAGGGATGAGCAGTTCTTC. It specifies CASSLSKASGRARRDEQFF.

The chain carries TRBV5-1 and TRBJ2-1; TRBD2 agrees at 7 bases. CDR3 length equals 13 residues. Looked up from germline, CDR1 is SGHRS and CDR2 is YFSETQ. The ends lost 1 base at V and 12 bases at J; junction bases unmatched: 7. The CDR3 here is CASSLQVSSGQFF. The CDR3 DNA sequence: TGCGCCAGCAGCTTGCAGGTCTCTAGCGGGCAGTTCTTC.

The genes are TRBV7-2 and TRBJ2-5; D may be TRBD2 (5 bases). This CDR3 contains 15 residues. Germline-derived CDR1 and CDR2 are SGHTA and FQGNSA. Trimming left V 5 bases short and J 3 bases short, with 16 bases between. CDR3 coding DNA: TGTGCCAGCAGCCCGAGGGTTAGGCTAAAAGAGACCCAGTACTTC. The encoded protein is CASSPRVRLKETQYF.

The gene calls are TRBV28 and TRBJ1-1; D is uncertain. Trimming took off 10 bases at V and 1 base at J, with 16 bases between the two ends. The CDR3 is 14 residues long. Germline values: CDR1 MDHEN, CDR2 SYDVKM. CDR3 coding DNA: TGTGCCATCGCACCAAATCGGGAGAACACTGAAGCTTTCTTT. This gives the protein CAIAPNRENTEAFF.

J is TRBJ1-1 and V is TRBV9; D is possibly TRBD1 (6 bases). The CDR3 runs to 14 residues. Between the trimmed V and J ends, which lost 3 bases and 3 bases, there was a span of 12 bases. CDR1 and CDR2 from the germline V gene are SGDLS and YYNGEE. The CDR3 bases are TGTGCCAGCAGCGGGGGGGGACACGACACTGAAGCTTTCTTT. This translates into CASSGGGHDTEAFF.

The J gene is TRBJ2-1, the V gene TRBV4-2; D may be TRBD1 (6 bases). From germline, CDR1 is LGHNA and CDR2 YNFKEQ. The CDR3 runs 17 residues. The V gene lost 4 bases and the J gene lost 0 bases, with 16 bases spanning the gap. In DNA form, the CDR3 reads TGTGCCAGCAGCCGGTTCGGGACGGACAGCTCCTACAATGAGCAGTTCTTC. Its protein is CASSRFGTDSSYNEQFF.

The CDR3 DNA is TGTGCCAGCACCCGCTGCGGGGGCCAAGAGACCCAGTACTTC. Residues: CASTRCGGQETQYF. The rearrangement uses TRBV6-4 and TRBJ2-5; 7 bases map to TRBD2. CDR3 length: 14 amino acids. Germline trimming cut 7 bases from V and 1 base from J; bases unmatched to any gene: 6. Per germline, CDR1 MRHNA and CDR2 SNTAGT.

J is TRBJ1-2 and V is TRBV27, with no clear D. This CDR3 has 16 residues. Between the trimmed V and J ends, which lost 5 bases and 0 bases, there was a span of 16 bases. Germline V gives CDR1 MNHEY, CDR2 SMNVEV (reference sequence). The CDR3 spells CASSPRAANSNYGYTF. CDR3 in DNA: TGTGCCAGCAGTCCGCGGGCCGCCAACTCTAACTATGGCTACACCTTC.

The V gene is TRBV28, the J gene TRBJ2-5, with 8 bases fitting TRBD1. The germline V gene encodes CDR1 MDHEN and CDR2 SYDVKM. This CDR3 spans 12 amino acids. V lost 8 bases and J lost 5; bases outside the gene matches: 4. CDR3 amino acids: CASQGARETQYF. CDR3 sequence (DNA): TGTGCCAGCCAGGGGGCGCGGGAGACCCAGTACTTC.

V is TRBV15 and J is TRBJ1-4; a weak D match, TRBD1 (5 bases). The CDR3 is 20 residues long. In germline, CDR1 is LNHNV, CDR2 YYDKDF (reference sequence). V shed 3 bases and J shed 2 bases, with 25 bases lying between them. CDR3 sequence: CATSSFSRGSLGGTNEKLFF. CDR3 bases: TGTGCCACCAGCAGCTTTTCACGGGGCAGCCTCGGAGGGACTAATGAAAAACTGTTTTTT.